This record looks at one TCR beta chain sequence and its context. This same CDR3 is encoded by further DNA sequences in the sample. Germline CDR1 is SGHRS and CDR2 is YFSETQ. This CDR3 is built from 14 residues. The V gene lost 4 bases and the J gene lost 0 bases, with 9 bases spanning the gap. This sample was taken from a study of CD8+ T cells in alopecia areata. RNA was extracted and reverse transcribed into cDNA as the sequencing template. Clones were sequenced by immunoSEQ multiplex PCR, and TCRdb holds only the in-frame ones, with some missing. The sample consists of around 140,000 clones, more than 45% of them appearing once.

The TCR was taken from a human donor with alopecia areata. Input material: CD4+ T cells sorted from blood. The chain joins TRBV5-1 to TRBJ2-3, with D tentatively TRBD1 (6 bases). This chain's CDR3 is CASSLGQSTDTQYF. CDR3 bases: TGCGCCAGCAGCCTCGGACAGAGCACAGATACGCAGTATTTT.